This TCR beta chain stems from a study of blood T cell repertoires in COVID-19. Study-wide context: Specimens from acute and convalescent COVID-19 originated in the United States, Italy and Spain.

The V gene lost 6 bases and the J gene lost 3 bases, with 15 bases spanning the gap. CDR1 and CDR2 from the germline V gene are SNHLY and FYNNEI. The CDR3 has 15 amino acids. A few counts support this clone. Original handling: For nucleated cells, counts were estimated from reference gene primer amplification. The protocol was immunoSEQ multiplex PCR, while the TCRdb copy is restricted to in-frame clones and leaves out a portion. The V and J calls and clone size were taken over from that table, and D and trimming were inferred from the DNA. In the table there are around 24,000 clones, around 87% of which are singletons.

This sequence originates from a woman aged 60-70 years with active COVID-19. The sequenced sample consisted of peripheral blood. V gene TRBV2 combines with J gene TRBJ1-5; D possibly corresponds to TRBD1 (6 bases). CDR3 nucleotide sequence: TGTGCCAGCAGGGGAATACAGGGTAACAATCAGCCCCAGCATTTT. Protein: CASRGIQGNNQPQHF.